These 24 T cell receptor beta chains share one sample of origin, sequenced in a study of T cell repertoires in cytomegalovirus infection (dated by TCRdb to the late 2010s). TCRdb records Illumina HiSeq 1500 as the sequencer. The public reads were reprocessed in TCRdb via fastp at Q25 and MiXCR, keeping in-frame beta chains. Identical CDR3 protein sequences are pooled into one entry, listed with their most common genes and DNA. Here the sample has under 150,000 distinct CDR3 sequences; 8.8% occur a single time. 10% of the sample is held by the ten biggest clonotypes. Sequencing was performed on PBMCs. These receptors originate from a human donor in good health (CMV status not recorded). Some clones in this sample may be carry-over from other donors' samples.

This clonotype was counted at least ten times. The chain uses TRBV7-2 and TRBJ1-1; D call uncertain. The germline V and J ends were trimmed by 1 base and 5 bases, with 11 bases remaining between them. The length of the CDR3 is 14 residues. Looked up from germline, CDR1 is SGHTA and CDR2 is FQGNSA. CDR3 sequence: CASSLGGLGTEAFF. The CDR3 nucleotides are TGTGCCAGCAGCTTAGGAGGGTTGGGAACTGAAGCTTTCTTT.

Many counts were recorded for this clonotype. This chain uses TRBV24-1 with TRBJ2-7; D remains ambiguous. The germline V and J ends were trimmed by 2 bases and 4 bases, with 14 bases remaining between them. CDR1 KGHDR and CDR2 SFDVKD come from the germline V gene. CDR3 size: 15 residues. CDR3 amino acids: CATSDSGGNNYEQYV. The CDR3 nucleotides are TGTGCCACCAGTGATTCGGGCGGTAACAATTACGAGCAGTACGTC.

At least ten counts were recorded for this clonotype. The J gene is TRBJ2-3, the V gene TRBV9, with a possible D match to TRBD1 (6 bases). Between the trimmed V and J ends, which lost 3 bases and 0 bases, there was a span of 11 bases. The CDR3 spans 15 residues. Germline lookup yields CDR1 SGDLS and CDR2 YYNGEE. CDR3 DNA: TGTGCCAGCAGCGGGACAGCGCTTAGCACAGATACGCAGTATTTT. Its translation: CASSGTALSTDTQYF.

This clonotype was seen only a few times. This chain connects TRBV3-1 to TRBJ2-5; 7 positions agree with TRBD2. This CDR3 is built from 16 residues. From germline, CDR1 is LGHDT and CDR2 YNNKEL (reference sequence). V lost 1 base and J lost 6; bases outside the gene matches: 11. The CDR3 DNA reads TGTGCCAGCAGCCAAGGGCGCGGGGGAGTAGGAAAGACCCAGTACTTC. The encoded protein is CASSQGRGGVGKTQYF.

This clonotype was observed many times. V usage is TRBV7-2 and J usage is TRBJ2-1, with 7 bases aligning to TRBD2. Germline trimming cut 0 bases from V and 0 bases from J; bases unmatched to any gene: 2. CDR1 and CDR2 from the germline V gene are SGHTA and FQGNSA. This CDR3 region has 16 residues. The CDR3 DNA is TGTGCCAGCAGCTTAGCGAGCGGGAACTCCTACAATGAGCAGTTCTTC. Translating it yields CASSLASGNSYNEQFF.

The chain employs TRBV3-1 and TRBJ1-1, with TRBD1 as a possible D gene (5 bases). The germline V gene has CDR1 LGHDT and CDR2 YNNKEL (reference sequence). This CDR3 is 14 amino acids long. Trimming shortened V by 4 bases and J by 1 base, and 10 bases separated the two germline ends. CDR3 region: CASSPDRQNTEAFF. As DNA, the CDR3 is TGTGCCAGCAGCCCTGACAGACAGAACACTGAAGCTTTCTTT. The full variable domain, completed using reference TRBV3-1 and TRBJ1-1, is DTAVSQTPKYLVTQMGNDKSIKCEQNLGHDTMYWYKQDSKKFLKIMFSYNNKELIINETVPNRFSPKSPDKAHLNLHINSLELGDSAVYFCASSPDRQNTEAFFGQGTRLTVV.

The V call is TRBV27, the J call TRBJ1-4, with TRBD1 matching over 8 bases. Germline CDR1 and CDR2: MNHEY and SMNVEV (reference sequence). J was trimmed by 5 bases and V by 0 bases; bases with no gene match: 2. The CDR3 runs 15 residues. The CDR3 bases are TGTGCCAGCAGTTTATCGGGGGACAGGAATGAAAAACTGTTTTTT. Translating gives CASSLSGDRNEKLFF.

This clonotype occurred a few times. The chain has TRBV20-1 and TRBJ2-5; perhaps TRBD2 as D (6 bases). This CDR3 has 12 residues. V was trimmed by 6 bases and J by 1 base, leaving 9 bases between them. Germline loops: CDR1 DFQATT, CDR2 SNEGSKA (reference sequence). The DNA of the CDR3 is TGCAGTGCCCGAGCGGGCCAAGAGACCCAGTACTTC. Encoded protein: CSARAGQETQYF.

This clonotype was observed at least ten times. This sequence joins TRBV28 and TRBJ1-5, with TRBD1 as a possible D gene (5 bases). The germline V gene encodes CDR1 MDHEN and CDR2 SYDVKM. The length of the CDR3 is 14 residues. The germline V and J ends were trimmed by 3 bases and 3 bases, with 9 bases remaining between them. The CDR3 sequence is CASSLGRANQPQHF. The CDR3 DNA reads TGTGCCAGCAGTTTGGGCAGGGCCAATCAGCCCCAGCATTTT.

This clonotype has just a few counts. The rearrangement links TRBV20-1 to TRBJ1-1; the D is unclear. Germline V CDR1 and CDR2: DFQATT, SNEGSKA (reference sequence). Trimming removed 1 base at V and 0 bases at J, with 3 bases between. The CDR3 spans 12 residues. CDR3 region: CSARVLNTEAFF. The CDR3 region has the DNA TGCAGTGCTAGAGTACTGAACACTGAAGCTTTCTTT.

The genes are TRBV9 and TRBJ2-7; a possible D gene is TRBD1 (6 bases). This CDR3 spans 16 amino acids. Trimming stripped 3 bases from V and 7 bases from J, with 23 bases between. Germline V lookup: CDR1 SGDLS, CDR2 YYNGEE. As DNA, the CDR3 is TGTGCCAGCAGCGCCTCCCCAACAGAGGGGGTGATGGAGCAGTACTTC. Its translation is CASSASPTEGVMEQYF.

There are many counts of this clonotype. The rearrangement joins TRBV19 to TRBJ2-3, with D unresolved. CDR1 is LNHDA and CDR2 is SQIVND in the germline V gene (reference sequence). The V end was cut by 4 bases, the J end by 1 base, with 3 bases between. The CDR3 extends over 12 amino acids. CDR3 nucleotides: TGTGCCAGTAGTAGGGGCACAGATACGCAGTATTTT. Its protein is CASSRGTDTQYF.

This clonotype was seen more than once but under ten times. The V gene is TRBV20-1, the J gene TRBJ2-1; 8 bases align to TRBD2. Germline V gene sequence: CDR1 DFQATT, CDR2 SNEGSKA (reference sequence). The ends lost 6 bases at V and 6 bases at J; junction bases unmatched: 10. This CDR3 has 14 amino acids. The CDR3 loop is CSAKGLVIVNEQFF. CDR3 coding DNA: TGCAGTGCCAAGGGACTAGTAATTGTCAATGAGCAGTTCTTC.

This clonotype was seen a handful of times. This sequence joins TRBV5-4 and TRBJ2-2; D is possibly TRBD1 (5 bases). The CDR3 length is 14 residues. The germline V gene encodes CDR1 SGHNT and CDR2 YYREEE (reference sequence). Trimming took 2 bases from V and 6 from J, leaving 11 bases between them. CDR3 in DNA: TGTGCCAGCAGCTTTGCAGGGTTCGCCGGGGAGCTGTTTTTT. It yields the protein CASSFAGFAGELFF.

In this sample, this clonotype turned up a few times. This sequence joins TRBV2 and TRBJ2-1; D gene uncertain. V lost 3 bases, J lost 2 bases, and 8 bases lay in between. The CDR3 has 14 amino acids. Germline V lookup: CDR1 SNHLY, CDR2 FYNNEI. CDR3 DNA: TGTGCCAGCAGTGACAGAAGCGCCTACAATGAGCAGTTCTTC. This encodes CASSDRSAYNEQFF. The whole variable domain, filled in from reference TRBV2 and TRBJ2-1, reads EPEVTQTPSHQVTQMGQEVILRCVPISNHLYFYWYRQILGQKVEFLVSFYNNEISEKSEIFDDQFSVERPDGSNFTLKIRSTKLEDSAMYFCASSDRSAYNEQFFGPGTRLTVL.

This clonotype was found many times. The chain is built from TRBV2 and TRBJ2-7; 9 bases are a match to TRBD1. Germline CDR1 and CDR2: SNHLY and FYNNEI. The J segment lost 1 base and the V segment lost 11 bases, leaving 6 bases of the junction unmatched. The CDR3 covers 13 residues. The CDR3 is CAGQGTLSYEQYF. The CDR3 DNA follows: TGTGCCGGACAGGGGACTCTTTCCTACGAGCAGTACTTC.

This clonotype appeared many times. This chain connects TRBV24-1 to TRBJ2-1, with TRBD1 identical over 10 bases. Germline-derived CDR1 and CDR2 are KGHDR and SFDVKD. V trimming: 3 bases; J trimming: 6 bases; junction bases outside the gene matches: 4. The CDR3 extends over 15 amino acids. DNA of the CDR3: TGTGCCACCAGTGATCCGGGACAGGGGTCCAATGAGCAGTTCTTC. Translated: CATSDPGQGSNEQFF.

This clonotype was detected many times. The chain joins TRBV7-9 to TRBJ2-1; D gene ambiguous. V gave up 5 bases and J gave up 12 bases, with 14 bases separating them. Germline V gene sequence: CDR1 SEHNR, CDR2 FQNEAQ (reference sequence). CDR3 length: 12 amino acids. In nucleotides, the CDR3 is TGTGCCAGCAGCCCCCGTGGATATGGGCAGTTCTTC. Translating it yields CASSPRGYGQFF.

This clonotype appeared many times. The rearrangement links TRBV28 to TRBJ2-5; 7 bases are shared with TRBD1. V dropped 8 bases and J dropped 5; count of bases not matched to a gene: 8. This CDR3 is built from 13 residues. The germline CDR1 and CDR2 sequences are MDHEN and SYDVKM. The DNA for the CDR3 is TGTGCCAGCTTCCCGACAGGGACGGAGACCCAGTACTTC. Its protein product is CASFPTGTETQYF.

To note about this clonotype: A read error may explain this, as a much larger clone is one base away. The chain is built from TRBV7-6 and TRBJ1-4, with D uncertain. Germline V gives CDR1 SGHVS, CDR2 FNYEAQ. The CDR3 runs to 17 residues. The chain's CDR3 is CVSSLAGVPGTNEKLFF. CDR3 DNA: TGTGTCAGCAGCTTAGCGGGAGTCCCCGGAACTAATGAAAAACTGTTTTTT.

This clonotype came up many times. CDR3: CAITSAGVGEAFF. CDR3 nucleotides: TGTGCCATCACTTCCGCGGGGGTGGGTGAAGCTTTCTTT. The chain couples TRBV10-3 to TRBJ1-1; D might be TRBD1 (5 bases). V was shortened by 7 bases and J by 7 bases, with 16 bases between the two germline ends. CDR3 length equals 13 residues. Germline lookup yields CDR1 ENHRY and CDR2 SYGVKD.

This clonotype turned up a few times. J is TRBJ2-7 and V is TRBV20-1; no definite D call. The length of the CDR3 is 13 residues. The V and J ends lost 7 bases and 7 bases respectively, with 20 bases between them. Looked up from germline, CDR1 is DFQATT and CDR2 is SNEGSKA (reference sequence). The CDR3 bases are TGCAGTGTGGCGGAACCATCAGTGGGAGAGCAGTACTTC. It encodes CSVAEPSVGEQYF.

The chain combines TRBV5-4 with TRBJ2-1; D not resolved. Germline assignment: CDR1 SGHNT and CDR2 YYREEE (reference sequence). The CDR3 runs 14 residues. The V gene lost 5 bases and the J gene lost 1 base, with 10 bases spanning the gap. The CDR3 region has the DNA TGTGCCAGCAGGGCTGTAGGATCCTACAATGAGCAGTTCTTC. Protein sequence: CASRAVGSYNEQFF.

This clonotype occurred a few times. The V call is TRBV2, the J call TRBJ2-7; no clear D. CDR1 SNHLY and CDR2 FYNNEI come from the germline V gene. The CDR3 is 12 amino acids. Trimming pared 3 bases from V and 3 bases from J, leaving 6 bases between. Here the CDR3 DNA reads TGTGCCAGCAGTGACCTTTTCTACGAGCAGTACTTC. As protein: CASSDLFYEQYF.